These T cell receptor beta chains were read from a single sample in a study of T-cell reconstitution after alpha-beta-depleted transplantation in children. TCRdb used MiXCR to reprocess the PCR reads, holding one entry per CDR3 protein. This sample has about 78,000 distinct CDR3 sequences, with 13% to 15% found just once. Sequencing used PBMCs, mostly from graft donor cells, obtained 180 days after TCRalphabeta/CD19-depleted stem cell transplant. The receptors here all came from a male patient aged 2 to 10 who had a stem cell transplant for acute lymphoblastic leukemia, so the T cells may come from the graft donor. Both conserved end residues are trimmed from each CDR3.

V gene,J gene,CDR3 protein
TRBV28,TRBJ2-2,ASAAPGELF
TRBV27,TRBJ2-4,ASSLLGTDKNIQY
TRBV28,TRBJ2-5,ASSLEGGTGTLWETQY
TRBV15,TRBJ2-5,ATSRGGQGQETQY
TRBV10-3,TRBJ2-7,AILTNGQGKGYEQY
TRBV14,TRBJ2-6,ASSFRDHWSGANVLT
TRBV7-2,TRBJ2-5,ASSLSGLAGETQY
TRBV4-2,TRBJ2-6,ASSPLGSGANVLT
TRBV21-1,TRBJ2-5,ASTSTLAGV
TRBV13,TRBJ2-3,ASSFWAITDTQY
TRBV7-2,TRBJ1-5,ASSLAGGAAQPQH
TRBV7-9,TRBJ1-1,ASSFDSTEAF
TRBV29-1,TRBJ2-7,SVVLSYEQY
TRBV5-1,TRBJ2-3,ASRGGESDTQY
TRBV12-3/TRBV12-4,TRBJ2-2,ASSPISNTGELF
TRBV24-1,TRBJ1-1,ASSDLLFGEAF
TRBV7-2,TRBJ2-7,ASSAHRGSSYEQY
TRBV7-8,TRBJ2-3,ASSLAWPGTTLTDTQY
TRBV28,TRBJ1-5,ASRQKFNQPQH
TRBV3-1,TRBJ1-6,ASRTSNSPLH
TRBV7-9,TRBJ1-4,ASSFPGQSNEKLF
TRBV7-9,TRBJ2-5,ASSFSDRGPETQY
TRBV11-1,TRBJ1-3,ASSLAIGPGLFSGNTIY
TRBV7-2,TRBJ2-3,ASSLARRDRGRDTQY
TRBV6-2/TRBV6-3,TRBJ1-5,ASSTTGGFRQPQH
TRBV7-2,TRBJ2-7,ASSLGWVLDYEQY
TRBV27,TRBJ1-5,ASSLTGGHSNQPQH
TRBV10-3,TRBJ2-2,AIRLTGHPNTGELF
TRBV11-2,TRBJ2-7,ASSRRGGSGHEQY